Listed here is a single TCR beta chain. This entry belongs to a study of T cell responses to AZD1222 COVID-19 vaccine. The length of the CDR3 is 15 residues. The germline gives CDR1 SGHRS, CDR2 YFSETQ. The V end was cut by 3 bases, the J end by 4 bases, with 16 bases between. TCRdb keeps only in-frame clones here, not all; method: immunoSEQ multiplex PCR. The sample records about 98,000 clones, about 85% being singletons. This sequence joins TRBV5-1 and TRBJ1-1, with a possible D match to TRBD1 (5 bases). This receptor was identified in an adult in good health. The specimen comprised peripheral blood, sampled on day 0 of AZD1222 vaccination. This CDR3 reads CASSSYGRDGTEAFF. DNA of the CDR3: TGCGCCAGCAGCTCCTATGGCAGGGATGGCACTGAAGCTTTCTTT.